Listed here is a single T cell receptor (beta chain). Its antigen is still unknown. Base qualities are missing; no much larger clone stands one base away. These data come from a study of shared clonotypes between healthy human individuals (dated by TCRdb to the early 2020s). About the full investigation: Three men and two women, aged 18 to 49 years, made up the cohort. For each donor, CD4 naive and CD4 memory were each given three plates, CD8 naive was given two plates, and CD8 memory was given one plate. To estimate repertoire size and how much clonotype sharing occurs between individuals, the study deeply sequenced the blood TCR repertoires of roughly 5 healthy adults. To increase sequencing depth and limit assay-specific biases, TCR repertoire library preparation and sequencing were carried out by different laboratories using diverse techniques. Leukapheresis yielded between about 0.9 and 10 billion PBMCs per donor. Study-wide findings and limitations: Higher generation probabilities were observed for clonotypes shared by all four sorted-subset donors than for non-shared clonotypes. Sampling was limited to blood, and TCR repertoires in tissue likely differ from TCR repertoires in blood. Naive subsets generally had larger estimated clonotype richness than memory subsets. Because the study included a small number of donors, the genetic and exposure-history diversity represented was limited. Pairwise subsampling led to the expectation that sequencing depth would affect the degree of clonotype sharing among donors. Even with the large sequencing depth, rarefaction of the sorted-subset datasets indicated that sequencing was incomplete. Sharing across four donors was observed for about 5% of naive CD4, 3.5% of naive CD8, 2% to 2.5% of memory CD4, and about 0.39% of memory CD8 clonotypes.

Healthy HIV-negative adults with no recently reported acute infections or vaccinations were included as donors. Only Caucasian adults living in Nashville, Tennessee, USA were represented among the donors. CD4+ T cells were enriched through magnetic negative selection, after which naive cells were positively selected on CD45RA and the remaining negative fraction served as the memory subset. Blood was obtained by leukapheresis, after which PBMCs were separated by Ficoll-Histopaque density gradient centrifugation and cryopreserved in liquid nitrogen vapor phase. Analytical flow cytometry was used to check the purity and quantity of every magnetically sorted T cell population. From each sorted fraction, genomic DNA was isolated and quantified by UV absorbance on a Nanodrop 2000c. The CDR1 and CDR2 encoded by the germline V gene are SGHRS and YFSETQ. CDR3 length: 16 amino acids, cysteine to phenylalanine. The only DNA kept is the CDR3, 48 bases in frame from the first base. After removal of 4 bases from V and 5 bases from J, the junction retains 9 bases not matched to a gene.

TCR CDR3 regions were amplified from genomic DNA by multiplex PCR using the deep immunoSEQ assay. For each cell subset, the extracted genomic DNA was distributed evenly across all wells of several immunoSEQ 96-well plates, and each plate served as one replicate. Each replicate PCR for sorted subsets received about 210 ng genomic DNA, equal to about 30,000 T cell genomes. Purified libraries were quantified with a Qubit 3.0 fluorometer, sized on a Bioanalyzer 2100, and re-quantified with the KAPA Library Quantification kit. A separate single-read 150-cycle Illumina NextSeq 550 flow cell was used to sequence each immunoSEQ 96-well plate. The authors' analysis ran thus. Because only junctional sequences without quality scores were contained in the immunoSEQ output, filtering matching that applied to full-length reads could not be performed. To assign V/J genes and CDR3, sequences were annotated against IMGT germline references using PyIR, a Python wrapper for IgBLAST v1.9. Reads were removed for weak V/J assignments (E-value above 1e-6), missing CDR3, stop codons, out-of-frame junctions, or ambiguous translated residues. V3J clonotypes were defined by identical inferred V gene, J gene, and CDR3 amino acid sequence. Percentage overlap between repertoires was computed as shared unique clonotypes divided by the size of the smaller repertoire. Repertoire richness was assessed with RTK rarefaction, the Chao1 estimator, and Recon v2.1 estimates of unobserved clonotypes. Generation probabilities for all TCRbeta clonotypes obtained by the gDNA method from several donors were computed using OLGA. The clones in this table, taken by TCRdb from immuneACCESS, are in-frame only. Not every clone is retained; where verified, under half of the shortfall comes from an unresolved V gene, and the cause of the rest is unknown. Clone size and the V and J calls come from that table; the DNA yielded D and trimming. This sample has approximately 530,000 clones in its table, and roughly 95% of those were observed once. The ten largest clones represent about 0.067% of the sample.

The sample consisted of naive CD4+ T cells sorted from blood. Interpreted using the paper, the cell subset or site label stands for: CD45RA+ positively selected. The sequence derives from a woman under 40 in good health. The sequence links TRBV5-1 to TRBJ2-3; TRBD2 aligns with 11 central bases. Here is the DNA: TGCGCCAGCAGCCCAGTACTAGCGGGAGAAGTAGATACGCAGTATTTT. This yields the protein CASSPVLAGEVDTQYF. Reference TRBV5-1 and TRBJ2-3 genes cover what lies past the CDR3, so the full variable domain is KAGVTQTPRYLIKTRGQQVTLSCSPISGHRSVSWYQQTPGQGLQFLFEYFSETQRNKGNFPGRFSGRQFSNSRSEMNVSTLELGDSALYLCASSPVLAGEVDTQYFGPGTRLTVL.